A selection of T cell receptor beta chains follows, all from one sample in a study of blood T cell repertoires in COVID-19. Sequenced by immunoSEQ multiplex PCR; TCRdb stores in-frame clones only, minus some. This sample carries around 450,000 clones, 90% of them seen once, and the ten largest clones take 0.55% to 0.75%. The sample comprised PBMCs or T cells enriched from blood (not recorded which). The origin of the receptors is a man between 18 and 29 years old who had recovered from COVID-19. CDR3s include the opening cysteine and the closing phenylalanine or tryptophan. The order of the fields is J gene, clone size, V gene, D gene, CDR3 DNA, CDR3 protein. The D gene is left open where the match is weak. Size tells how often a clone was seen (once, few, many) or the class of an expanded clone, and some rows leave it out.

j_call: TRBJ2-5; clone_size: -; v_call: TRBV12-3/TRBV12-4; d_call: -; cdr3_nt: TGTGCCAGCAGTCCCCCGGAAGAGACCCAGTACTTC; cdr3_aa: CASSPPEETQYF
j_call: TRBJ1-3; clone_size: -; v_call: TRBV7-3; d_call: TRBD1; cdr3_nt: TGTGCCAGCAGCAAGGGACAGCGTGACTCTGGAAACACCATATATTTT; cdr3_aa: CASSKGQRDSGNTIYF
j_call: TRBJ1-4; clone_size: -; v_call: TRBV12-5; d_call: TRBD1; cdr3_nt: TGTGCTAGTGGTTTAATAATTGGGACAGGGGGGGATGAAAAACTGTTTTTT; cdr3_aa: CASGLIIGTGGDEKLFF
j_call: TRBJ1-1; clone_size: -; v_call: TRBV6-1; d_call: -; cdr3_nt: TGTGCCAGCAGTGAAACCCAGGGGAAGGGCACTGAAGCTTTCTTT; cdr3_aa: CASSETQGKGTEAFF
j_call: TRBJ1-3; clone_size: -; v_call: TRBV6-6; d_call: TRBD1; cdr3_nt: TGTGCCAGCAGTGACAGGGGGCGAGGTGGAAACACCATATATTTT; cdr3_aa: CASSDRGRGGNTIYF
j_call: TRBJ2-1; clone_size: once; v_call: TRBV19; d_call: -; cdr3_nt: TGTGCCAGTAGTACCGGCGGTGGGGGCAAGGGATCCAATGAGCAGTTCTTC; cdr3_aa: CASSTGGGGKGSNEQFF
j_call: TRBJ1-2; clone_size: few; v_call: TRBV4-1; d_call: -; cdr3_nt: TGCGCCAGCAGCCAAGATCCCCTTAACTATGGCTACACCTTC; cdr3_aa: CASSQDPLNYGYTF
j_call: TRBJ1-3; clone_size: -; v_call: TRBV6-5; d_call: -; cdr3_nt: TGTGCCAGCAGTTTAAGTCCCCGGAGCTCTGGAAACACCATATATTTT; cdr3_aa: CASSLSPRSSGNTIYF
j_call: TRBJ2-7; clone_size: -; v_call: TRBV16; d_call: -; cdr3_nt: TGTGCCAGCAGCCCGGCCCCGGGAGCCTACGAGCAGTACTTC; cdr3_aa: CASSPAPGAYEQYF
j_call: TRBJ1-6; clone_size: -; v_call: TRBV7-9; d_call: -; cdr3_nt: TGTGCCAGCAGCTCCCTGGCTAATTCACCCCTCCACTTT; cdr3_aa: CASSSLANSPLHF
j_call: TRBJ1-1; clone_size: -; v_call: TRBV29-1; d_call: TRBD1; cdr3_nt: TGCAGCGTTGGTGGGTTTTGGGGACAGATGAACACTGAAGCTTTCTTT; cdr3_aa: CSVGGFWGQMNTEAFF
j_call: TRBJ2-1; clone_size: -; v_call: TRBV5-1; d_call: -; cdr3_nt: TGCGCCAGCAGCTCCAGGGGGGATGAGCAGTTCTTC; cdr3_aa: CASSSRGDEQFF
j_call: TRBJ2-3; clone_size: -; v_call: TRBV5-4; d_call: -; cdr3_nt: TGTGCCAGCAGCGATGCGGCCCACCGCACAGATACGCAGTATTTT; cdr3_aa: CASSDAAHRTDTQYF
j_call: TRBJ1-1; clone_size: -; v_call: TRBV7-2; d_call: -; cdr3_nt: TGTGCCAGCAGCTTTTGGCAGGCGAACACTGAAGCTTTCTTT; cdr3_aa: CASSFWQANTEAFF
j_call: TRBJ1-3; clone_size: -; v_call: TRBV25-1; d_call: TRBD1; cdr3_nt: TGTGCCAGCAGTGCCGGGACAGGGAACTCTGGAAACACCATATATTTT; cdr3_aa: CASSAGTGNSGNTIYF
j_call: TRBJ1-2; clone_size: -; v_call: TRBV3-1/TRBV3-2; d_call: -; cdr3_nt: TGTGCCAGCAGCCTTGGTTCAGTCAACTATGGCTACACCTTC; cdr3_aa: CASSLGSVNYGYTF
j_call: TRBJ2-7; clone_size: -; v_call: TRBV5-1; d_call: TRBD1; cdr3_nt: TGCGCCAGCAGCTCGACAGGGGCCAACGAGCAGTACTTC; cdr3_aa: CASSSTGANEQYF
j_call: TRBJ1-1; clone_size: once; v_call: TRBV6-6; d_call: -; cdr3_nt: TGTGCCAGCAGTCCTCAGGGGCCGGGATCTTTCTCGAACACTGAAGCTTTCTTT; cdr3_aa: CASSPQGPGSFSNTEAFF
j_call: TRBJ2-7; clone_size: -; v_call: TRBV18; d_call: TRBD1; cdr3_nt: TGTGCCAGCTCTGGGACAGGGCTCGGCTACGAGCAGTACTTC; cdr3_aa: CASSGTGLGYEQYF
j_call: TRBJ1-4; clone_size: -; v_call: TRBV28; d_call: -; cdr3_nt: TGTGCCAGCAGCCCTACCGTCGGAGCTTTCGAGGAAAAACTGTTTTTT; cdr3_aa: CASSPTVGAFEEKLFF
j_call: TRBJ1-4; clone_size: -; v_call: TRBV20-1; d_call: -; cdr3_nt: TGCAGTGCTAGTGATCGTGGGGGCTCTAATGAAAAACTGTTTTTT; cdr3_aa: CSASDRGGSNEKLFF
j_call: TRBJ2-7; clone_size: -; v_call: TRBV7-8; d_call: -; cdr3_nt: TGTGCCAGCAGCTTACAGACATCCTCCTACGAGCAGTACTTC; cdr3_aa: CASSLQTSSYEQYF
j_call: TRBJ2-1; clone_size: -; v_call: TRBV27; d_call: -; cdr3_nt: TGTGCCAGCAGTTTCGGGAATGAGCAGTTCTTC; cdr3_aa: CASSFGNEQFF
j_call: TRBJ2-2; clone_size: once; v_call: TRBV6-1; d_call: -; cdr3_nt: TGTGCCAGCAGTGATACCCGCCACCTTACTAGCACCGGGGAGCTGTTTTTT; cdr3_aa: CASSDTRHLTSTGELFF
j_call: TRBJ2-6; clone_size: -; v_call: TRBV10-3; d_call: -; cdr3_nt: TGTGCCAGTTTCTCCGGGGCTGGGGCCAACGTCCTGACTTTC; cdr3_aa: CASFSGAGANVLTF
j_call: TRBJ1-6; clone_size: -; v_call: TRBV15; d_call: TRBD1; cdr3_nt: TGTGCCACCAGCTGGACCGGGACAGGGGATTCACCCCTCCACTTT; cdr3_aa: CATSWTGTGDSPLHF
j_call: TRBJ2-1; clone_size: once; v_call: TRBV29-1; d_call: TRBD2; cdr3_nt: TGCAGCGTTGACCGCCGAGCGGGAGAGGATTACAATGAGCAGTTCTTC; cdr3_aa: CSVDRRAGEDYNEQFF
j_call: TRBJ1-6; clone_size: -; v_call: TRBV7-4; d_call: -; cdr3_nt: TGTGCCAGCAGCTTCCGCATACAGGAGTTCCACTCCTATAATTCACCCCTCCACTTT; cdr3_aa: CASSFRIQEFHSYNSPLHF
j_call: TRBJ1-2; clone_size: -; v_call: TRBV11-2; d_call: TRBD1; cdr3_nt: TGTGCCAGCAGCCCCAGGACAGGGGTCTATGGCTACACCTTC; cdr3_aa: CASSPRTGVYGYTF
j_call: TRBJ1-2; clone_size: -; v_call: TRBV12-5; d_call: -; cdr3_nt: TGTGCTAGTGCGCAGGGTTGGTACGGCTACACCTTC; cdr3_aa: CASAQGWYGYTF
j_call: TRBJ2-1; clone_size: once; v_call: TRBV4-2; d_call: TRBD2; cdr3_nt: TGTGCCAGCAGCTCCCATCCGGGACTAGCGGCCAATGAGCAGTTCTTC; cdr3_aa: CASSSHPGLAANEQFF
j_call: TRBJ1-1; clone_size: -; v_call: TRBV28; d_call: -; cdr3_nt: TGTGCCAGCAGACCGGGACAGAACACTGAAGCTTTCTTT; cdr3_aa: CASRPGQNTEAFF
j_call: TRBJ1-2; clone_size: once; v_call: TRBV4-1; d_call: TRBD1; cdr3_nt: TGCGCCAGCAGCCAAGGGGACAGCTATGGCTACACCTTC; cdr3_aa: CASSQGDSYGYTF
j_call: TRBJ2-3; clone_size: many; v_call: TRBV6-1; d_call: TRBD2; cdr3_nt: TGTGCCAGCAGTGAAGCGCTAGCGGGGGGGGCAGATACGCAGTATTTT; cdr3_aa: CASSEALAGGADTQYF
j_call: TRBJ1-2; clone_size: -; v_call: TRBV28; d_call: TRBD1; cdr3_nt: TGTGCCAGCAGTTTGCCTGATCCGGGACAGGCGTTTTATGGCTACACCTTC; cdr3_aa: CASSLPDPGQAFYGYTF
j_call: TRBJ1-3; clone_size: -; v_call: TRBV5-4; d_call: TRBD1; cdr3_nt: TGTGCCAGCAGTCCTACGGGACAGTTAAGCTCTGGAAACACCATATATTTT; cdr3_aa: CASSPTGQLSSGNTIYF
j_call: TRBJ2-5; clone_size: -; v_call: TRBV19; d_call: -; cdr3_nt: TGTGCCAGTAGTAAACTGCTGGCTAGCTCCGTGGTGACCCAGTACTTC; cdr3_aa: CASSKLLASSVVTQYF
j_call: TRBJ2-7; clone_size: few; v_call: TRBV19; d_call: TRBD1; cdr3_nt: TGTGCCAGTAGTACACCACAGGGGGCGGACGAGCAGTACTTC; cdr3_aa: CASSTPQGADEQYF
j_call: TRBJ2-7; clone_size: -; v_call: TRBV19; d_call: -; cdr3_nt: TGTGCCACCCGGGAACGGGGGTCCTACGAGCAGTACTTC; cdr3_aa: CATRERGSYEQYF
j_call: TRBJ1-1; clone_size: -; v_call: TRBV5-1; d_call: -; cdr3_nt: TGCGCCAGCAGTAAGGGCGGGCCGAACACTGAAGCTTTCTTT; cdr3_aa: CASSKGGPNTEAFF
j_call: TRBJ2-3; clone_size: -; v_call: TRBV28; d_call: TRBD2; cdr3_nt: TGTGCCAGCAGCCAAAGGTTGGGGCGGGAGTTAGATACGCAGTATTTT; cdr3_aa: CASSQRLGRELDTQYF
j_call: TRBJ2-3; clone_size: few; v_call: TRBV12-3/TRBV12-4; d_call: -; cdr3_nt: TGTGCCAGCCGTGTGGTAGGCACAGATACGCAGTATTTT; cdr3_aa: CASRVVGTDTQYF
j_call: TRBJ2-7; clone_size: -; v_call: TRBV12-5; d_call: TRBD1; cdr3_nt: TGTGCTAGTGGTTTGTATGCAGGGGGTCCGGTTCACTCCTACGAGCAGTACTTC; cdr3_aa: CASGLYAGGPVHSYEQYF
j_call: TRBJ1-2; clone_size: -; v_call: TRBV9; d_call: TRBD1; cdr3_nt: TGTGCCAGCAGCGTAGATCCGCCAGGGGGTCTTGACTATGGCTACACCTTC; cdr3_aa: CASSVDPPGGLDYGYTF
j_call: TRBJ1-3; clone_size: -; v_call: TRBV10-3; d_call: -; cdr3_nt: TGTGCCATCAGTGACAACCGGGCTGGAAACACCATATATTTT; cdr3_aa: CAISDNRAGNTIYF
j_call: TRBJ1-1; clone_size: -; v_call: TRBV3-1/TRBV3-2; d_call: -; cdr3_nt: TGTGCCAGCAGCCAACCCAAGAGGGCTGAAGCTTTCTTT; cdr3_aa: CASSQPKRAEAFF
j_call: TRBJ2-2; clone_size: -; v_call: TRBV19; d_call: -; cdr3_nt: TGTGCCAGTAGTATCGCTAGTCGGGGGGAGCTGTTTTTT; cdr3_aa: CASSIASRGELFF
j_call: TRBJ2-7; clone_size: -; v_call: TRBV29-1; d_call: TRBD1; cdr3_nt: TGCAGCGCCCGGACAGGGGGCTCCTACGAGCAGTACTTC; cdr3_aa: CSARTGGSYEQYF
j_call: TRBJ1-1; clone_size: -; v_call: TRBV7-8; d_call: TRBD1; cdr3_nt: TGTGCCAGCAGCCCACAGGGGTGGGTTGAAGCTTTCTTT; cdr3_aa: CASSPQGWVEAFF